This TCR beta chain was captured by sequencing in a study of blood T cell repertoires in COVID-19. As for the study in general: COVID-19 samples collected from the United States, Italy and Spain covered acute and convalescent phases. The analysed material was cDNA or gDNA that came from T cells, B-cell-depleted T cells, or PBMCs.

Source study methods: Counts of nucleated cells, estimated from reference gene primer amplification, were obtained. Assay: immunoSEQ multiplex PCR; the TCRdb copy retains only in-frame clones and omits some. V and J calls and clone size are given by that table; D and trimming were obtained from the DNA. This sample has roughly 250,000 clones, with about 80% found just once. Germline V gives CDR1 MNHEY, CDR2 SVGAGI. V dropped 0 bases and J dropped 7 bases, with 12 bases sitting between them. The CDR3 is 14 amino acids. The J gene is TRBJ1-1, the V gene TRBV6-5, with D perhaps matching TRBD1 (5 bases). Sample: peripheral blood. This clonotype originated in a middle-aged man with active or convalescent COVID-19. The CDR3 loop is CASSYSWGRDEAFF. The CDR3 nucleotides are TGTGCCAGCAGTTACTCGTGGGGCAGGGATGAAGCTTTCTTT.